This T cell receptor (beta chain) appears in the sequencing data of a study of blood T cells in healthy people across ages. General study results and limits: Older age went with lower TCR beta diversity per million T cells, in a roughly linear way.

Trimming stripped 5 bases from V and 3 bases from J, with 10 bases between. CDR1 DFQATT and CDR2 SNEGSKA come from the germline V gene (reference sequence). This CDR3 is built from 12 residues. About this clonotype: Its target is unknown.

The individuals who served as donors were healthy Caucasians living in Russia, aged roughly 6 to 100. The use of a sample-barcoded 5' primer and a J-beta primer mix characterized a second PCR of roughly 6 to 11 cycles. Via MiXCR, TCRdb re-called the 5' RACE reads, giving one row per CDR3 protein. The table includes 800,000 or so distinct CDR3 sequences, approximately 25% detected once. These same data were also listed under a study on T cells of mothers and their children.

The source of this sequence is a boy younger than 18 in good health. The chain carries TRBV20-1 and TRBJ2-5; no firm D call. The sample taken for sequencing was blood. CDR3 bases: TGCAGTGCTCGTCGTGGGAAAGAGACCCAGTACTTC. Translated: CSARRGKETQYF.